This T cell receptor beta chain was found in a study of T cell responses to AZD1222 COVID-19 vaccine. The CDR3 covers 14 residues. V lost 1 base and J lost 1, with 7 bases in between. The germline gives CDR1 SGHAT, CDR2 FQNNGV. The assay was immunoSEQ multiplex PCR, and TCRdb's table has in-frame clones only and misses some. The sample contains 70,000 to 95,000 clones, roughly 90% of which appear only once. Note on this clone: The antigen remains unidentified.

Regarding the study as a whole: Only six individuals given AZD1222 were seropositive at baseline. Donors in the cohort were predominantly white British and more often female, and clonal diversity was possibly underestimated. Repertoire samples came only from after the peak T cell response. Dominant at 160-218 and 743-854, vaccine-associated CD4 TCRs also spanned spike.

The sequenced sample was peripheral blood, obtained on day 0 of MenACWY control vaccination. This chain joins TRBV11-2 and TRBJ1-1; the D gene is possibly TRBD1 (5 bases). This TCR was recovered from an adult in good health. The CDR3 coding sequence is TGTGCCAGCAGCTTAGTGAGGGGGAACACTGAAGCTTTCTTT. This encodes CASSLVRGNTEAFF.